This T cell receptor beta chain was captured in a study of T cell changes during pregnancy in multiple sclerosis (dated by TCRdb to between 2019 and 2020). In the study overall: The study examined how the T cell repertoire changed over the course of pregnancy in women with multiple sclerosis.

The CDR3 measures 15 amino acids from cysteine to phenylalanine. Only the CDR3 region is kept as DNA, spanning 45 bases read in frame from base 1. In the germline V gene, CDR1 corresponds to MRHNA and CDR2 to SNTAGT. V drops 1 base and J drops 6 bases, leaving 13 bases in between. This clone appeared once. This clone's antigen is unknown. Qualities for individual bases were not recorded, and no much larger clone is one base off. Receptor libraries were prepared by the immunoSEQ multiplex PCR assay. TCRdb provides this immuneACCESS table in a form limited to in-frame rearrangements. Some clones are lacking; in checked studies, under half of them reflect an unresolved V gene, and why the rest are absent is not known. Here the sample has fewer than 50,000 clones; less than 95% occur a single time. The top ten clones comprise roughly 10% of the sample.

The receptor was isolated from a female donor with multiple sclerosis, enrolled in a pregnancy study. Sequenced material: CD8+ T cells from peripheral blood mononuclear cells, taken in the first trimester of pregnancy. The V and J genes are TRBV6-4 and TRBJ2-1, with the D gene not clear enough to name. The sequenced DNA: TGTGCCAGCAGTGACTTTCCCGCGGTAACCAATGAGCAGTTCTTC. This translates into CASSDFPAVTNEQFF.